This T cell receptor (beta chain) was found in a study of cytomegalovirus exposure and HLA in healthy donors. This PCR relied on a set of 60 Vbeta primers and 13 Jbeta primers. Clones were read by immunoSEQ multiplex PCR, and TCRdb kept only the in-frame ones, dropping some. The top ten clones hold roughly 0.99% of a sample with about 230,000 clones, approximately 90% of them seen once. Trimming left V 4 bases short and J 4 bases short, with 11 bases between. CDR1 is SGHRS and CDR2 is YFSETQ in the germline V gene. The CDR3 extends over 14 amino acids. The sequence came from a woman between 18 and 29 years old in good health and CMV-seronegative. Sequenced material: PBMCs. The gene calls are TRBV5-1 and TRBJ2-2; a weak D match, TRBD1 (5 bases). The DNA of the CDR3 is TGCGCCAGCAGCGTGGCTGGGGCCACCGGGGAGCTGTTTTTT. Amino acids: CASSVAGATGELFF.